A single T cell receptor beta chain is shown here with its context. Germline V gene sequence: CDR1 SGHVS, CDR2 FQNEAQ. Trimming pared 1 base from V and 6 bases from J, leaving 6 bases between. The CDR3 is 12 residues long. This entry belongs to a study of blood T cell repertoires in COVID-19. TCRdb keeps only in-frame clones here, not all; method: immunoSEQ multiplex PCR. The table lists roughly 150,000 clones, about 81% of them singletons. The receptor comes from a human donor in a cohort sampled during active COVID-19. The V call is TRBV7-8, the J call TRBJ1-2; D unresolved. Sequencing used peripheral blood. The CDR3 nucleotides read TGTGCCAGCAGCTTAGGAGTAGATGGCTACACCTTC. It yields the protein CASSLGVDGYTF.